The present TCR beta chain was sequenced within a study of shared clonotypes between healthy human individuals. CDR3 length equals 16 residues. From germline, CDR1 is SGDLS and CDR2 YYNGEE. V lost 0 bases to trimming and J lost 2 bases, with 14 bases between them. CD45RO negativity and positive selection for CCR7 defined naive CD8 cells, a population that excluded terminally differentiated effector memory CD45RA+ cells. This table comes from immunoSEQ multiplex PCR, and its TCRdb copy is limited to in-frame clones, with some not included. In the table there are around 1.9 million clones, 90% to 95% of which are singletons.

The sequenced sample consisted of naive CD8+ T cells from PBMCs. The receptor was derived from a man aged 18 to 35 in good health. Some clones in this sample may be carry-over from other donors' samples. V usage is TRBV9 and J usage is TRBJ1-1; no clear D. For the CDR3, the DNA is TGTGCCAGCAGCGTAGTGGGCCCTCGTGCCAACACTGAAGCTTTCTTT. This encodes CASSVVGPRANTEAFF.